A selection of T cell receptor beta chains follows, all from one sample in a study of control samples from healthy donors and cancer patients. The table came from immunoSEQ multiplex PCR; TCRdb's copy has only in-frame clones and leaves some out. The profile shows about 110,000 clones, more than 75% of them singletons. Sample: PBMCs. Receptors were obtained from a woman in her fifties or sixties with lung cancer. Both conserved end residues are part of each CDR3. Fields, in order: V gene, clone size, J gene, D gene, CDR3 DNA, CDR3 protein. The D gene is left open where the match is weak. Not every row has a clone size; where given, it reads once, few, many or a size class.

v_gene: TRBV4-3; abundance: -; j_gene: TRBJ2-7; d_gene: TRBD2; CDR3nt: TGCGCCAGCAGCCAAGGGGGGGGGACTAGCGGGTACGAGCAGTACTTC; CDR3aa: CASSQGGGTSGYEQYF
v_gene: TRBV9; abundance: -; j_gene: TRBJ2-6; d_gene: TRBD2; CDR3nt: TGTGCCAGCAGCCCGAGCCCTCTAGCGGGGGGGATTGGGGCCAACGTCCTGACTTTC; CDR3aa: CASSPSPLAGGIGANVLTF
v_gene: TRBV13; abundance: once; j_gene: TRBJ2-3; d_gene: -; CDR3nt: TGTGCCAGCAGCTTAGATGGTAGCGGATTTACAGATACGCAGTATTTT; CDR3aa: CASSLDGSGFTDTQYF
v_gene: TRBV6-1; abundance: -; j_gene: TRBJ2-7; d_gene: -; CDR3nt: TGTGCCAGCAGTGCAAGTGGGACCGGCAGGAGCTCCTACGAGCAGTACTTC; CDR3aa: CASSASGTGRSSYEQYF
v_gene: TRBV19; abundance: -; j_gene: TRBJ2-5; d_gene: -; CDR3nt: TGTGCCAGTAGTAGAGCGGGAGAGACCCAGTACTTC; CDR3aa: CASSRAGETQYF
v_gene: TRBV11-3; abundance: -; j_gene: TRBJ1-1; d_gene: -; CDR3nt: TGTGCCAGCAGCGGCAGCGGGCTTAACACTGAAGCTTTCTTT; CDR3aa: CASSGSGLNTEAFF
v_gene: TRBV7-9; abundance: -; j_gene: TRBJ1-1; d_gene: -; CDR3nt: TGTGCCAGCAGCTTAATGGTGGGCCCGGATGAAGCTTTCTTT; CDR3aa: CASSLMVGPDEAFF
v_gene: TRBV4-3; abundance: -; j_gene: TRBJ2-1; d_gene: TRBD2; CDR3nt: TGCGCCAGCAGCCGTGGACTAGATGGGGATGAGCAGTTCTTC; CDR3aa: CASSRGLDGDEQFF
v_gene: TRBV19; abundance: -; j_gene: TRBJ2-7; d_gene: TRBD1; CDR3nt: TGTGCCAGTAGTTCCACTACAGGGGGCTGGAACGAGCAGTACTTC; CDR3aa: CASSSTTGGWNEQYF
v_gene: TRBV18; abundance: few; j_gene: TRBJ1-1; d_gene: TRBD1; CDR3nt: TGTGCCAGCTCACCACGGGACAGCCCGAACACTGAAGCTTTCTTT; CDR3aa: CASSPRDSPNTEAFF
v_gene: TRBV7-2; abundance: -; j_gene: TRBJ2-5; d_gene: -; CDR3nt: TGTGCCAGCAGCTTAGGACTAGGCTCGCAAGAGACCCAGTACTTC; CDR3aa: CASSLGLGSQETQYF
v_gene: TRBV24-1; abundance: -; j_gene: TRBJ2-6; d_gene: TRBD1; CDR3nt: TGTGCCACCATGGGAGCCCGACAGGGCTTCATCTCTGGGGCCAACGTCCTGACTTTC; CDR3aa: CATMGARQGFISGANVLTF
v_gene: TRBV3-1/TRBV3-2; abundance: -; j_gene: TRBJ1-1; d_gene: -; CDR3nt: TGTGCCAGCAGCCAAGGTTCCGGGGGCTCGTACACTGAAGCTTTCTTT; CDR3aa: CASSQGSGGSYTEAFF
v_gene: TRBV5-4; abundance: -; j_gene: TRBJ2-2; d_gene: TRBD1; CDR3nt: TGTGCCAGCAGCCTGGGACAGGGGGACACCGGGGAGCTGTTTTTT; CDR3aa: CASSLGQGDTGELFF
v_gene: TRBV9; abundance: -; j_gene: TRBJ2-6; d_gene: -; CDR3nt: TGTGCCAGCAGCGCCTTATTATCTGGGGCCAACGTCCTGACTTTC; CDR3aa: CASSALLSGANVLTF
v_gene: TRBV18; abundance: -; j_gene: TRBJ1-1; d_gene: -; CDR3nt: TGTGCCAGCTCACCACTGTTCAGGGTCATGGACACTGAAGCTTTCTTT; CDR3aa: CASSPLFRVMDTEAFF
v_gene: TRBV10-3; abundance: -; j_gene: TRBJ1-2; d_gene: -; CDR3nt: TGTGCCACAGGGGAGGATGGCTACACCTTC; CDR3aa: CATGEDGYTF
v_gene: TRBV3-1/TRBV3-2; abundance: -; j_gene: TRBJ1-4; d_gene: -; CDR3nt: TGTGCCAGCAGCCTCGGATCCGGGATCCCGGCAACTAATGAAAAACTGTTTTTT; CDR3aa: CASSLGSGIPATNEKLFF
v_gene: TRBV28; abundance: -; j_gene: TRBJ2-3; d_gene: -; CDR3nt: TGTGCCAGCAGTTCCCCCCCGGGTGGTACAGATACGCAGTATTTT; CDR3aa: CASSSPPGGTDTQYF
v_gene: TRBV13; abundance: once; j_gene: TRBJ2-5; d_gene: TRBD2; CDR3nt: TGTGCCAGCAGCCCAGGGACTAGATGGGAGACCCAGTACTTC; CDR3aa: CASSPGTRWETQYF
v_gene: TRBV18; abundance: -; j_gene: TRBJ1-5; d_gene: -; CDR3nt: TGTGCCAGCTCCCCGCGACCCGGGGGCAATCAGCCCCAGCATTTT; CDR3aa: CASSPRPGGNQPQHF
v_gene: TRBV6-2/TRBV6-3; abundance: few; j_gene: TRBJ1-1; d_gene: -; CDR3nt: TGTGCCAGCAGTAACCCGGGGACTTACAACACTGAAGCTTTCTTT; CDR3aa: CASSNPGTYNTEAFF
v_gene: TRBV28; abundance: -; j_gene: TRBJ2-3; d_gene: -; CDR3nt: TGTGCCAGCAGTTTCTGGGCTAGCAGGGATACGCAGTATTTT; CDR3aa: CASSFWASRDTQYF
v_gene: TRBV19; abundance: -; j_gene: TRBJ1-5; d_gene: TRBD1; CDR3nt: TGTGCCAGTACCTCCGGCAGGGGGAGGTTGTTTAATCAGCCCCAGCATTTT; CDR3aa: CASTSGRGRLFNQPQHF
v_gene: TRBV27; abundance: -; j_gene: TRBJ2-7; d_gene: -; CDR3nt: TGTGCCACCAAACCCAACAGGAGGGAGCAGTACTTC; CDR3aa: CATKPNRREQYF
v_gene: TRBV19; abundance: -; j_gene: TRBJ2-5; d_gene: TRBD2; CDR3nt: TGTGCCAGTAGTATAGGTCTAGCGGGAGAGACCCAGTACTTC; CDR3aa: CASSIGLAGETQYF
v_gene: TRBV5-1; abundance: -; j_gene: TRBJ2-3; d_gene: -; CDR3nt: TGCGCCAGCAGCTTGGTAGGTGGGGTTGGGAGTACGCAGTATTTT; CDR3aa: CASSLVGGVGSTQYF
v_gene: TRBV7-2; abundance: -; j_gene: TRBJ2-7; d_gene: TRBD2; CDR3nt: TGTGCCAGCAGCTCCGGGACTAGCGGAACCTACGAGCAGTACTTC; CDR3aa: CASSSGTSGTYEQYF
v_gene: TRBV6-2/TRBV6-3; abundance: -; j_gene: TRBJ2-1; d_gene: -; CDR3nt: TGTGCCAGCAGCCTCTTCGTCAGCGCCCAAGTCTACAATGAGCAGTTCTTC; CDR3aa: CASSLFVSAQVYNEQFF
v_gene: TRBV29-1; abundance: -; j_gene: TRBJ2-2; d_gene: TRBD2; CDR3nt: TGCAGCGTGGGAAGCGGGAGCCAAACCGGGGAGCTGTTTTTT; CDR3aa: CSVGSGSQTGELFF
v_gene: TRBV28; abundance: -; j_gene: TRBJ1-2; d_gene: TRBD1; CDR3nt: TGTGCCAGCAGCTTCACAGGGGGCTATGGCTACACCTTC; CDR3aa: CASSFTGGYGYTF
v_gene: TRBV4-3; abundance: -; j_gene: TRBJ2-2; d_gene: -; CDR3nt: TGCGCCAGCAGCCAACCTGGGGAGCGGGGGGAGCTGTTTTTT; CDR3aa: CASSQPGERGELFF
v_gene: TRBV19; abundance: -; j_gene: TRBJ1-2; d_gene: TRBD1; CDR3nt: TGTGCCAGTACCCCAAGGACAGGGAGGGATGGCTACACCTTC; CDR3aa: CASTPRTGRDGYTF
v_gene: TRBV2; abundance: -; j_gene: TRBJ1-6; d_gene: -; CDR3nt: TGTGCCAGCAGTGAAGGGTGGGGAGGTGTTAATTCACCCCTCCACTTT; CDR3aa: CASSEGWGGVNSPLHF
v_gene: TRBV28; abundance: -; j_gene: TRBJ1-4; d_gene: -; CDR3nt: TGTGCCAGCAGCACCCTCCAATATGAAAAACTGTTTTTT; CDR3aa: CASSTLQYEKLFF
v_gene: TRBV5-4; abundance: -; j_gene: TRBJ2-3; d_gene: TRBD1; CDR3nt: TGTGCCAGCAGCCCGGACCAGGGGGCTTTGGCAGATACGCAGTATTTT; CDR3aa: CASSPDQGALADTQYF
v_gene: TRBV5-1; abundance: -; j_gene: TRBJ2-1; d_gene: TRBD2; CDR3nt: TGCGCCAGCAGCCGGAGCGGGGGGAGCTCCTACAATGAGCAGTTCTTC; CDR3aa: CASSRSGGSSYNEQFF
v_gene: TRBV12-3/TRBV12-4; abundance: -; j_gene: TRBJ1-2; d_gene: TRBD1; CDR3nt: TGTGCCAGCCAAGGACAGGGAGGCTATGGCTACACCTTC; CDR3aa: CASQGQGGYGYTF
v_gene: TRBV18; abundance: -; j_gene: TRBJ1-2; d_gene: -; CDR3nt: TGTGCCAGCTCACCACCAGGAGGTGACTATGGCTACACCTTC; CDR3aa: CASSPPGGDYGYTF
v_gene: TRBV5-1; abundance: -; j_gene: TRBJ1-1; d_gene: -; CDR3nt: TGCGCCAGCAGCCTCCGGCCGACGGCGAACACTGAAGCTTTCTTT; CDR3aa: CASSLRPTANTEAFF